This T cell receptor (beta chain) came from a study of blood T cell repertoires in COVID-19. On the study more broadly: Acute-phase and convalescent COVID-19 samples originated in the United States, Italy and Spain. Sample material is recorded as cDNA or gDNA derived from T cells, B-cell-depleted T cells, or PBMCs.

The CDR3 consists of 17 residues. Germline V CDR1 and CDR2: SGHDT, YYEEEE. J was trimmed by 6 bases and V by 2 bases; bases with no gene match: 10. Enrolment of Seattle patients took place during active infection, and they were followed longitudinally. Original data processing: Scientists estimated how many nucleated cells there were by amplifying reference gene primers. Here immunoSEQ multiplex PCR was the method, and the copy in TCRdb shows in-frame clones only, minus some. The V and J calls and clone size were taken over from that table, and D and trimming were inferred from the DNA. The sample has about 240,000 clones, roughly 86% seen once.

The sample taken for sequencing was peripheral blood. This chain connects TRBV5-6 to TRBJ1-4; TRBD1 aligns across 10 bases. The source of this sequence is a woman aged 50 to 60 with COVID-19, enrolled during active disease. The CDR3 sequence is CASSFGTGVILHEKLFF. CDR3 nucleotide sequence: TGTGCCAGCAGCTTCGGGACAGGGGTTATCCTTCATGAAAAACTGTTTTTT.